The T cell receptor beta chain described here comes from a study of radiotherapy plus CTLA-4 blockade in lung cancer. Overall study: Objective responses were documented in around 20% of patients, with disease control in around 30%. Overall study findings and caveats: Early blood T cell clone changes and increased post-radiation serum interferon-beta were reportedly the strongest response predictors. Expansion in blood of tumor-derived TCR clones was seen after radiotherapy plus ipilimumab.

Looked up from germline, CDR1 is LNHDA and CDR2 is SQIVND (reference sequence). Losses at the gene ends were 5 bases for V and 10 bases for J; bases not matched to a gene: 9. The CDR3 extends over 15 amino acids. This table comes from immunoSEQ multiplex PCR, and its TCRdb copy is limited to in-frame clones, with some not included. The repertoire includes roughly 59,000 clones, 70% to 80% of them detected once, and about 8% sits in the top ten. Focal radiation plus CTLA-4 blockade with ipilimumab was administered to patients who had chemo-refractory metastatic non-small-cell lung cancer. Concerning this clone itself: Its antigen is undetermined.

This TCR derives from a human donor with non-small cell lung cancer whose response to radiotherapy plus ipilimumab could not be evaluated. Sequencing was performed on peripheral blood, taken from a patient treated with radiotherapy plus ipilimumab. V is TRBV19 and J is TRBJ1-6; the match to TRBD1 covers 9 bases. The chain's CDR3 is CASSSRTGADSPLHF. CDR3 DNA sequence: TGTGCCAGTAGTTCCCGGACAGGGGCGGACTCACCCCTCCACTTT.